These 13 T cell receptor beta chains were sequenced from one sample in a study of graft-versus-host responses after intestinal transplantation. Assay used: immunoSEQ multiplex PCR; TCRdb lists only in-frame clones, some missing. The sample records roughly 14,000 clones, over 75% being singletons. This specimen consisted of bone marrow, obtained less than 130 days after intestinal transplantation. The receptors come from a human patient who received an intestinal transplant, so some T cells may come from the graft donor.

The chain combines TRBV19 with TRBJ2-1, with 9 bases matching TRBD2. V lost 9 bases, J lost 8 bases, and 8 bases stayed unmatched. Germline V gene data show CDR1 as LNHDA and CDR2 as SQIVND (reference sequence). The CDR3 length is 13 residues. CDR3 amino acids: CASRSGRVYEQFF. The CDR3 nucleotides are TGTGCCAGCCGTAGCGGGAGAGTATATGAGCAGTTCTTC. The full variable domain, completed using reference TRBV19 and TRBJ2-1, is DGGITQSPKYLFRKEGQNVTLSCEQNLNHDAMYWYRQDPGQGLRLIYYSQIVNDFQKGDIAEGYSVSREKKESFPLTVTSAQKNPTAFYLCASRSGRVYEQFFGPGTRLTVL.

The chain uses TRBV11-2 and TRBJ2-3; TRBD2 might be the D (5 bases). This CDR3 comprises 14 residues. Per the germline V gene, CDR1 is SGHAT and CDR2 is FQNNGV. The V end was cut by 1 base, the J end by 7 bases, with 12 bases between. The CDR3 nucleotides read TGTGCCAGCAGCTTAGCCCAACCGGGAAATACGCAGTATTTT. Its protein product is CASSLAQPGNTQYF.

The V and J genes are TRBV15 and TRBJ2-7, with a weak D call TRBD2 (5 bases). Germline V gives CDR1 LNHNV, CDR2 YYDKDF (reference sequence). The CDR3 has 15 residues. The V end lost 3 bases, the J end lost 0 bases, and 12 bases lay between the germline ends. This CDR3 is CATSSEGPSSYEQYF. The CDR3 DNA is TGTGCCACCAGCAGCGAGGGTCCGAGCTCCTACGAGCAGTACTTC.

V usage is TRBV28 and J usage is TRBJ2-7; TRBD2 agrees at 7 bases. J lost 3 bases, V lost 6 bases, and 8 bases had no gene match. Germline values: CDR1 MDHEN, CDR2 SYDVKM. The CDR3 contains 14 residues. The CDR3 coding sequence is TGTGCCAGCAGATCTACGGGACTACTCTACGAGCAGTACTTC. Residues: CASRSTGLLYEQYF.

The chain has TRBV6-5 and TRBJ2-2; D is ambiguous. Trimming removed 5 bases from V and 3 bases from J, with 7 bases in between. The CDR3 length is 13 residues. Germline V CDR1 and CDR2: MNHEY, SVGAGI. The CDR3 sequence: CASSVSYTGELFF. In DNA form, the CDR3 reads TGTGCCAGCAGTGTGTCTTACACCGGGGAGCTGTTTTTT.

CDR3 in DNA: TGTGCCAGCACCCAACAGGGGGCGAACACTGAAGCTTTCTTT. Amino acid sequence: CASTQQGANTEAFF. The chain joins TRBV18 to TRBJ1-1; 9 bases agree with TRBD1. The germline V gene has CDR1 KGHSH and CDR2 LQKENI. The ends lost 8 bases at V and 1 base at J; junction bases unmatched: 5. This CDR3 comprises 14 residues.

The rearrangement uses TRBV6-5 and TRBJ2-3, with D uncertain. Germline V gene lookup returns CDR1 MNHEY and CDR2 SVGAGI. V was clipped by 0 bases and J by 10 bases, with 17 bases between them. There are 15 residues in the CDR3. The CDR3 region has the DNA TGTGCCAGCAGTTACTCTACAGCCGCTGCAGTTGCGCAGTATTTT. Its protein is CASSYSTAAAVAQYF.

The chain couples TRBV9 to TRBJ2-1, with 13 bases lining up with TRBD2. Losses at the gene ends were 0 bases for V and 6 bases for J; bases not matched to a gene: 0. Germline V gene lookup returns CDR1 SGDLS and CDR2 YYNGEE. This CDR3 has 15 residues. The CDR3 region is CASSVGTSGGNEQFF. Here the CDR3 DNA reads TGTGCCAGCAGCGTAGGGACTAGCGGGGGCAATGAGCAGTTCTTC.

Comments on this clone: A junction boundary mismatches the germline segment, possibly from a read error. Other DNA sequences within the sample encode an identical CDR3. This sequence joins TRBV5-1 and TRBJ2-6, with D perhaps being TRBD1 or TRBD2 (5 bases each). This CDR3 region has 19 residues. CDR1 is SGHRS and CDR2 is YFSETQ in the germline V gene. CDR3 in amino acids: CASSLWRTRTSSGANVLTF. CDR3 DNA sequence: TGTGCCAGCAGCTTGTGGAGGACACGAACTAGCTCTGGGGCCAACGTCCTGACTTTC.

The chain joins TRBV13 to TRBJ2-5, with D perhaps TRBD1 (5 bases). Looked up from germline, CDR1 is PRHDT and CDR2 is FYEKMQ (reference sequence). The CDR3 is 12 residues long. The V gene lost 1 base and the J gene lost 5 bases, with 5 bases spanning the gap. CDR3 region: CASSLAGETQYF. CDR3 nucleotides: TGTGCCAGCAGCTTAGCAGGGGAGACCCAGTACTTC.

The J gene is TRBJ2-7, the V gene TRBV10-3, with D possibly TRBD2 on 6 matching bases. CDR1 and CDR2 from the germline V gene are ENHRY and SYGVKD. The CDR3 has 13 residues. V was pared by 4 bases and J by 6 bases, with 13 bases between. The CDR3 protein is CAISGGRPGEQYF. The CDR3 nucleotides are TGTGCCATCAGTGGAGGGAGGCCAGGCGAGCAGTACTTC.

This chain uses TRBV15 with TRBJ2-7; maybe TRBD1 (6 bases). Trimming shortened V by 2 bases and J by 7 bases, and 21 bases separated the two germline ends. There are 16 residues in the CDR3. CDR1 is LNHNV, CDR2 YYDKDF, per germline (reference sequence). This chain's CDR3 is CATSRQVGALGWEQYF. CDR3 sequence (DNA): TGTGCCACCAGCAGACAGGTGGGGGCCCTGGGATGGGAGCAGTACTTC.

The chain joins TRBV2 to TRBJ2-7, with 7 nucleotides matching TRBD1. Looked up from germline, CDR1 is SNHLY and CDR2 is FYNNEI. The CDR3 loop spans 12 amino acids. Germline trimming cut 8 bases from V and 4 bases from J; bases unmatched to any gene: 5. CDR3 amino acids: CASGTDFYEQYF. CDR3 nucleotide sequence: TGTGCCAGCGGGACAGATTTTTACGAGCAGTACTTC.